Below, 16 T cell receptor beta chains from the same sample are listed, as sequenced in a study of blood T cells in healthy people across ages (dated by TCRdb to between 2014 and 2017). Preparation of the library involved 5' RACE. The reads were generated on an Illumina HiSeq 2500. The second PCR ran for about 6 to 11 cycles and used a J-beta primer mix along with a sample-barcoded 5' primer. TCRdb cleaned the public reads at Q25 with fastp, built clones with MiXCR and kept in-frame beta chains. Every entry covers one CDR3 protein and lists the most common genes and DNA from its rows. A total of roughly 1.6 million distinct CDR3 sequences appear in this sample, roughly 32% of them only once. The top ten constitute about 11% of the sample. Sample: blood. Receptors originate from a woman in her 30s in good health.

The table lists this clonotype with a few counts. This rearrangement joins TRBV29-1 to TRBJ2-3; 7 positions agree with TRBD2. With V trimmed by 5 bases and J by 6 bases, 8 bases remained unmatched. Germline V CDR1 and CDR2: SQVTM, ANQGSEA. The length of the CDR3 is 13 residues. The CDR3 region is CSVRRGSGDTQYF. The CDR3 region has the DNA TGCAGCGTTCGGCGGGGGAGTGGCGATACGCAGTATTTT.

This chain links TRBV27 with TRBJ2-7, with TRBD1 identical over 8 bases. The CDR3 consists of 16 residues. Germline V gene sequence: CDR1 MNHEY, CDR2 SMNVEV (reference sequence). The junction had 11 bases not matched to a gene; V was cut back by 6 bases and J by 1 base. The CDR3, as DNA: TGTGCCAGCAGCCACATCCAACAGGGGGGATCCTACGAGCAGTACTTC. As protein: CASSHIQQGGSYEQYF.

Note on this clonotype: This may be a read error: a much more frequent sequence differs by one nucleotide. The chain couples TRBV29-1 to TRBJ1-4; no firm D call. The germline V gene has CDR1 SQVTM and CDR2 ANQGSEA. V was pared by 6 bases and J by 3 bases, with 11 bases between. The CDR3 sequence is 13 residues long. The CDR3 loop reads CSVPTWANEKLFF. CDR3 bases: TGCAGCGTGCCGACGTGGGCTAATGAAAAACTGTTTTTT.

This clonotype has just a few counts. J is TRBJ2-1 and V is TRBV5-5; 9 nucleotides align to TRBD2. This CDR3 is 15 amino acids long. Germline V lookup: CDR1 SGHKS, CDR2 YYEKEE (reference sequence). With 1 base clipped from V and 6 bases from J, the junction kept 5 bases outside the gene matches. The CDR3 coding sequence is TGTGCCAGCAGCTTGATGTCTAGCGGGATCAATGAGCAGTTCTTC. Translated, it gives CASSLMSSGINEQFF.

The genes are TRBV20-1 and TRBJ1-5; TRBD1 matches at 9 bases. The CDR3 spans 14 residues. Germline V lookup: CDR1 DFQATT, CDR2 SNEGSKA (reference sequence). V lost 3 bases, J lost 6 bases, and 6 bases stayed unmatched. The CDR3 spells CSASGTGLGQPQHF. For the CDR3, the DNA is TGCAGTGCTAGCGGGACAGGGCTGGGTCAGCCCCAGCATTTT.

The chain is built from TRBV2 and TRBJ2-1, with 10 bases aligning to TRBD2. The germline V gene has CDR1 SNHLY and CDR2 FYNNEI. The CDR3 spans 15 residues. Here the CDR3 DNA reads TGTGCTATTCCACAATCACTAGCGGGGTGGGATGAGCAGTTCTTC. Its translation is CAIPQSLAGWDEQFF.

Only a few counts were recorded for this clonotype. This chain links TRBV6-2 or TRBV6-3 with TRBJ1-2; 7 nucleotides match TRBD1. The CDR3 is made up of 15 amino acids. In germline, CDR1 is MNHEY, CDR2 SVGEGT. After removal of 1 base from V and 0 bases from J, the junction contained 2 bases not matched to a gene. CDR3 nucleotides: TGTGCCAGCAGTTACTGGGACAGAACTAACTATGGCTACACCTTC. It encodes CASSYWDRTNYGYTF.

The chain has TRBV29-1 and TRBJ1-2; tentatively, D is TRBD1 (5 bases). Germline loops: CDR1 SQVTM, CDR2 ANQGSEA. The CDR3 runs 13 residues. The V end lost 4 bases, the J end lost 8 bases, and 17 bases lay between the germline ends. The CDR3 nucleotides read TGCAGCGTTGTAGGGATGGGGCTTGGCGGCTACACCTTC. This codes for CSVVGMGLGGYTF. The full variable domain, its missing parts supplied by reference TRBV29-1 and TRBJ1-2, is SAVISQKPSRDICQRGTSLTIQCQVDSQVTMMFWYRQQPGQSLTLIATANQGSEATYESGFVIDKFPISRPNLTFSTLTVSNMSPEDSSIYLCSVVGMGLGGYTFGSGTRLTVV.

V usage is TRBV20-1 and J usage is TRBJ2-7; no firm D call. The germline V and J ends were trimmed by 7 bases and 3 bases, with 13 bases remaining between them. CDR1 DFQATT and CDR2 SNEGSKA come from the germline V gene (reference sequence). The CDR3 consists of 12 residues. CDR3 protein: CSVPGTIYEQYF. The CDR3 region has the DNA TGCAGTGTCCCGGGCACAATCTACGAGCAGTACTTC.

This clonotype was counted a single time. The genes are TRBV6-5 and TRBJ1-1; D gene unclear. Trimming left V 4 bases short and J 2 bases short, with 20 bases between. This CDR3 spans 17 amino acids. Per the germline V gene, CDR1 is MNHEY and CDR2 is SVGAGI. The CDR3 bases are TGTGCCAGCAGTTTTTCCGCACGCACCTACCCCAACACTGAAGCTTTCTTT. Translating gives CASSFSARTYPNTEAFF.

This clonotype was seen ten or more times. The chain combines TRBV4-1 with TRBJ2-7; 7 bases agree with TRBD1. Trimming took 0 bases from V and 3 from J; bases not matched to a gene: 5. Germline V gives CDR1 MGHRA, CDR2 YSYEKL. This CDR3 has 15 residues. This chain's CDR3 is CASSQEGQKFYEQYF. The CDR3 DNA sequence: TGCGCCAGCAGCCAAGAGGGACAGAAGTTCTACGAGCAGTACTTC.

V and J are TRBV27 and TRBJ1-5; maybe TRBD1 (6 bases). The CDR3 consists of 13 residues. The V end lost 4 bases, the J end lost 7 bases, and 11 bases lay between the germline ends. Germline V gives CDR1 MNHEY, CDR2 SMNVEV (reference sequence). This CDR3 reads CASSSRGGQPQHF. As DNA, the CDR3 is TGTGCCAGCAGTTCACGAGGGGGACAGCCCCAGCATTTT.

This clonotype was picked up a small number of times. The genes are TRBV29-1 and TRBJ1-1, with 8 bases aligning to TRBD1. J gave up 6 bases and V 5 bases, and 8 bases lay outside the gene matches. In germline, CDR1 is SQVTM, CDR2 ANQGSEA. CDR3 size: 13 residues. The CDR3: CSVYGQGFAEAFF. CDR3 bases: TGCAGCGTTTATGGACAGGGTTTCGCTGAAGCTTTCTTT.

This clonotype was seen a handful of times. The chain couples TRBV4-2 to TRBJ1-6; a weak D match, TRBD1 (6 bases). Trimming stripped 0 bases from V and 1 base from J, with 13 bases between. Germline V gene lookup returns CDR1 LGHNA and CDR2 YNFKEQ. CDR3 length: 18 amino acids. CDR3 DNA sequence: TGTGCCAGCAGCCAAGAGCTGGGGGGCGCATCCTATAATTCACCCCTCCACTTT. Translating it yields CASSQELGGASYNSPLHF.

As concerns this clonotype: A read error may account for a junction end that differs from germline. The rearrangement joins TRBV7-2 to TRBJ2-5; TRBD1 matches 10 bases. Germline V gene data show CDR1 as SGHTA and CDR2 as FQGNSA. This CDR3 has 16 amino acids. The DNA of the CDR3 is TGTGTCAGCAGCACAAGCAGGGACAGGGGACGGGAGACCCGGTACTTC. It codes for CVSSTSRDRGRETRYF.

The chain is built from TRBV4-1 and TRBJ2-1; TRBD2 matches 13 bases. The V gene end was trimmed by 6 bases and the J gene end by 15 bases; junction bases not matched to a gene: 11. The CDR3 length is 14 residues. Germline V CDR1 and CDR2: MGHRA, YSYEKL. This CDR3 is CASSPSGLAGEGFF. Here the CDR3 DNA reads TGCGCCAGCAGTCCCTCCGGACTAGCGGGAGAGGGGTTCTTC.